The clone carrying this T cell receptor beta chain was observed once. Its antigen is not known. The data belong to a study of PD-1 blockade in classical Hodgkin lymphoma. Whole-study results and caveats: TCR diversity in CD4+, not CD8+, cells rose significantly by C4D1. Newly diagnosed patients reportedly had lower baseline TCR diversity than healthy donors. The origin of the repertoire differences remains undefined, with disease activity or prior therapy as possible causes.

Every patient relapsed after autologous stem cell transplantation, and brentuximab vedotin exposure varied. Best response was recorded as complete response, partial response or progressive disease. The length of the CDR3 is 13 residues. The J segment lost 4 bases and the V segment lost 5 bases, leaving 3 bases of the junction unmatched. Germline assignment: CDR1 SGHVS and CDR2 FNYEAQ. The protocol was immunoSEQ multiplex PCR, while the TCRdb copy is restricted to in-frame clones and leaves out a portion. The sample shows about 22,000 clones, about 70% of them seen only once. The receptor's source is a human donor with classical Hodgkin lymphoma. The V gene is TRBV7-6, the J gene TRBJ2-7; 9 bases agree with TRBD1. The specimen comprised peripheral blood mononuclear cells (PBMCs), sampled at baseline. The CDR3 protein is CASSLGTGYEQYF. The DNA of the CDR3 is TGTGCCAGCAGCCTCGGGACAGGGTACGAGCAGTACTTC.